This T cell receptor (beta chain) was sequenced during a study of identical twins. General study results and limits: The models gave estimates that fell short of the out-of-frame TCR alpha sharing seen in monozygotic twins.

At least ten counts were recorded for this clonotype. Its specificity is not known. Unique molecular identifiers were present on the cDNA, and a universal primer site came from template switching. TCRdb re-derived calls from the 5' RACE reads in MiXCR, one entry per CDR3 protein. The table includes 420,000 or so distinct CDR3 sequences, about 18% detected once. Sequencing was done on a sample of naive T cells sorted from blood. The receptor was derived from a middle-aged man in good health.

The CDR3 loop reads CAIRDNNEQFF. The CDR3 DNA is TGTGCCATCAGGGATAACAATGAGCAGTTCTTC. J is TRBJ2-1 and V is TRBV10-3; D is uncertain. There are 11 residues in the CDR3. Trimming took off 6 bases at V and 5 bases at J, with 5 bases between the two ends. From germline, CDR1 is ENHRY and CDR2 SYGVKD.